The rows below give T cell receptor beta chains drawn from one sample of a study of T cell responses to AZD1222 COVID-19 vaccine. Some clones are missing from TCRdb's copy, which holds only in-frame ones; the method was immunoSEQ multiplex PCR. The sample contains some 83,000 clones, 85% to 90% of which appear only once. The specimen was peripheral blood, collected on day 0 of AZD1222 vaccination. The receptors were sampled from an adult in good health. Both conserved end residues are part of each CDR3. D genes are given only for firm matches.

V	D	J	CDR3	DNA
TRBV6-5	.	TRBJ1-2	CASRSDGNYGYTF	TGTGCCAGCAGATCAGACGGGAACTATGGCTACACCTTC
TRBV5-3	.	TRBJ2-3	CARSSRGGLTDTQYF	TGTGCCAGAAGCTCCCGTGGGGGCCTCACAGATACGCAGTATTTT
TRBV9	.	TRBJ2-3	CASSVGSGGLTDTQYF	TGTGCCAGCAGCGTAGGTAGTGGGGGTTTAACAGATACGCAGTATTTT
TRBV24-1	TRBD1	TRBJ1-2	CATSGGQGRYGYTF	TGTGCCACCAGCGGGGGACAGGGCCGCTATGGCTACACCTTC
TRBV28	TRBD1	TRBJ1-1	CASSWVIGRTGKPNTEAFF	TGTGCCAGCAGTTGGGTGATCGGGAGGACAGGGAAGCCGAACACTGAAGCTTTCTTT
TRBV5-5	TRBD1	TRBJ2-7	CASSSQGAQYEQYF	TGTGCCAGCAGCTCCCAGGGGGCTCAATACGAGCAGTACTTC
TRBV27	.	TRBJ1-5	CASRGDRYSNQPQHF	TGTGCCAGCAGGGGAGACAGGTATAGCAATCAGCCCCAGCATTTT
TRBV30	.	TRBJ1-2	CAWSLTGNGYTF	TGTGCCTGGAGTCTTACTGGTAATGGCTACACCTTC
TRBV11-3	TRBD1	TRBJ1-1	CASSLVPGGVGTEAFF	TGTGCCAGCAGCTTAGTTCCAGGGGGAGTCGGGACTGAAGCTTTCTTT
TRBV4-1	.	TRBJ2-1	CASSQAASSYNEQFF	TGCGCCAGCAGCCAGGCTGCGAGCTCCTACAATGAGCAGTTCTTC
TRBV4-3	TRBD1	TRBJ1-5	CASSQDRTGFNQPQHF	TGCGCCAGCAGCCAAGATAGGACAGGGTTCAATCAGCCCCAGCATTTT
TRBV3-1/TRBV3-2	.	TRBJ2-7	CASSQGPSTSYEQYF	TGTGCCAGCAGCCAAGGCCCGTCCACGTCCTACGAGCAGTACTTC
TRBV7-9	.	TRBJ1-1	CASSPTGVNTEAFF	TGTGCCAGCAGCCCCACAGGAGTAAACACTGAAGCTTTCTTT
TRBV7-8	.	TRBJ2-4	CASSLEVAGNEDAAKNIQYF	TGTGCCAGCAGCTTAGAGGTTGCCGGGAATGAAGACGCGGCCAAAAACATTCAGTACTTC
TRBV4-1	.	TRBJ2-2	CASSQVLTGSFTGELFF	TGCGCCAGCAGCCAAGTGCTCACAGGGAGTTTCACCGGGGAGCTGTTTTTT
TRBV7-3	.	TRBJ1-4	CASSLTGHPNEKLFF	TGTGCCAGCAGCTTAACCGGGCATCCTAATGAAAAACTGTTTTTT
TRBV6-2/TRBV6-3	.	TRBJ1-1	CASSYSGRNTEAFF	TGTGCCAGCAGTTATTCTGGTCGGAACACTGAAGCTTTCTTT
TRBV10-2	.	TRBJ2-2	CASSSGQNTGELFF	TGCGCCAGCAGCTCGGGACAGAACACCGGGGAGCTGTTTTTT
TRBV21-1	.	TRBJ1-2	CASSTPKTGTQKAHFTF	TGTGCCAGCAGCACGCCAAAAACCGGGACCCAGAAAGCCCATTTCACCTTC
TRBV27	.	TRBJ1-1	CASSFTGVGTEAFF	TGTGCCAGCAGTTTTACTGGGGTGGGCACTGAAGCTTTCTTT
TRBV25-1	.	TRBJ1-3	CASSEYWGLGNTIYF	TGTGCCAGCAGTGAATATTGGGGCCTCGGAAACACCATATATTTT
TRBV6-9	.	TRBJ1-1	CASSYSRRHFRQVGVGTEAFF	TGTGCCAGCAGTTATTCGCGACGACACTTTAGACAAGTCGGGGTTGGGACTGAAGCTTTCTTT
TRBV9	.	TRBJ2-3	CASSSGPMTQYF	TGTGCCAGCAGCTCCGGGCCGATGACGCAGTATTTT
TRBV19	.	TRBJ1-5	CASREQGLRPQHF	TGTGCCAGTAGGGAACAGGGCTTAAGGCCCCAGCATTTT
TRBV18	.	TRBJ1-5	CASSLGANQPQHF	TGTGCCAGCTCACTCGGGGCAAATCAGCCCCAGCATTTT